Listed below are T cell receptor beta chains from one sample, sequenced in a study of shared clonotypes between healthy human individuals. The protocol was immunoSEQ multiplex PCR, while the TCRdb copy is restricted to in-frame clones and leaves out a portion. The profile covers about 680,000 clones, with around 72% appearing a single time and 1.7% taken by the ten largest. Material for sequencing was memory CD4+ T cells sorted from blood. All receptors derive from a woman in her thirties in good health. CDR3s include the opening cysteine and the closing phenylalanine or tryptophan. The order of the fields is CDR3 DNA, CDR3 protein, V gene, J gene, clone size, D gene. A D gene is named only where the DNA matches it firmly. Clone size is shown for a subset of rows, as once, few, many or a class of expanded clone.

TGTGCCAGTATTCCCGGACAGGGACAGCGGTACACTGAAGCTTTCTTT	CASIPGQGQRYTEAFF	TRBV19	TRBJ1-1	-	TRBD1
TGTGCCAGCAGCCAAGGTCTAGGGCCCAGCACAGATACGCAGTATTTT	CASSQGLGPSTDTQYF	TRBV4-2	TRBJ2-3	-	-
TGTGCCAGCAGCCTCAAAAGCGATCAAACCATATATTTT	CASSLKSDQTIYF	TRBV11-2	TRBJ1-3	-	-
TGCGCCAGCAGCTTGGACGGGGTAGGAGGAAACATTCAGTACTTC	CASSLDGVGGNIQYF	TRBV5-1	TRBJ2-4	-	-
TGCGCCAGCCTTGGGGCAGGAGATTACAATGAGCAGTTCTTC	CASLGAGDYNEQFF	TRBV10-1	TRBJ2-1	-	-
TGCGCCAGCTCGACAGGAATCAATCAGCCCCAGCATTTT	CASSTGINQPQHF	TRBV10-1	TRBJ1-5	-	-
TGTGCCAGCAGTGAAGCAGGAGGTCAGCCCCAGCATTTT	CASSEAGGQPQHF	TRBV6-1	TRBJ1-5	-	-
TGTGCCAGCAGCTTATTACCTAGCGGAGAACGCGGGGCCGGGGAGCTGTTTTTT	CASSLLPSGERGAGELFF	TRBV7-8	TRBJ2-2	-	TRBD2
TGTGCCAGCAGCGACACCGGACAGGGGGCCACTGAAGCTTTCTTT	CASSDTGQGATEAFF	TRBV7-9	TRBJ1-1	-	TRBD1
TGTGCCAGCAGAACGACGGATTTAATGAAAAAACTGTTTTTT	CASRTTDLMKKLFF	TRBV28	TRBJ1-4	once	-
TGTGCCACCAGCAGAGATCTTAATGTCTTGGGGAGCTCCTACGAGCAGTACTTC	CATSRDLNVLGSSYEQYF	TRBV15	TRBJ2-7	few	-
TGTGCCAGCAGTCCCACGGGACCGATAAACTATGGCTACACCTTC	CASSPTGPINYGYTF	TRBV28	TRBJ1-2	-	-
TGTGCCAGCAGCACGGGGTCAGCGGGACCCGAGGACATTCAGTACTTC	CASSTGSAGPEDIQYF	TRBV28	TRBJ2-4	-	TRBD2
TGTGCCAGCAGTGAAGCGAGGAGGGGGAGGAAACTGTTTTTT	CASSEARRGRKLFF	TRBV2	TRBJ1-4	-	-
TGTGCCAGCAGCCTCCCTCCCGGGACAGGGAGTACAGATACGCAGTATTTT	CASSLPPGTGSTDTQYF	TRBV5-8	TRBJ2-3	-	TRBD1
TGTGCCAGTACGGGACTAGCGGGAGTTGTTGGGACCGGGGAGCTGTTTTTT	CASTGLAGVVGTGELFF	TRBV19	TRBJ2-2	few	TRBD2
TGTGCCAGCAGCCTGCGAGGGGGCCTGAACACTGAAGCTTTCTTT	CASSLRGGLNTEAFF	TRBV11-3	TRBJ1-1	-	TRBD1
TGTGCCAGCAGAGGACCGGGACAGGGGTTCGGCGAGCAGTACTTC	CASRGPGQGFGEQYF	TRBV28	TRBJ2-7	-	TRBD1
TGTGCCAGTAGGAACCCGACAGGGCTCGGGGAGCTGTTTTTT	CASRNPTGLGELFF	TRBV19	TRBJ2-2	-	TRBD1
TGTGCCAGCAGTTCGGGGTACAGGGGGCGCGGAGAAAAACTGTTTTTT	CASSSGYRGRGEKLFF	TRBV27	TRBJ1-4	-	TRBD1
TGTGCCAGCCACAAGAACACCGGGGAGCTGTTTTTT	CASHKNTGELFF	TRBV6-1	TRBJ2-2	-	-
TGTGCCAGCAGCGTAGGGCTACCCTCCTACAATGAGCAGTTCTTC	CASSVGLPSYNEQFF	TRBV9	TRBJ2-1	-	-
TGTGCCAGCAGTCCACCCCCCTCCTACAATGAGCAGTTCTTC	CASSPPPSYNEQFF	TRBV28	TRBJ2-1	-	-
TGTGCCAGCAGCCCCCCCGGGGCCAAAAACATTCAGTACTTC	CASSPPGAKNIQYF	TRBV6-5	TRBJ2-4	-	-
TGTGCCAGCAGTTACCGCTTAGCGGGAGCGGGCGAGCAGTACTTC	CASSYRLAGAGEQYF	TRBV6-5	TRBJ2-7	-	TRBD2
TGTGCCAGCAGCTCTCTGACTAGCGGGAACAATGAGCAGTTCTTC	CASSSLTSGNNEQFF	TRBV5-4	TRBJ2-1	-	TRBD2
TGTGCCAGCTCCAGGGACGGCTTGAACACTGAAGCTTTCTTT	CASSRDGLNTEAFF	TRBV18	TRBJ1-1	-	-
TGCAGCGTCCTACAGGGGGATCAGCCCCAGCATTTT	CSVLQGDQPQHF	TRBV29-1	TRBJ1-5	-	TRBD1
TGTGCCAGCAGTTTTCACAGTAAAAACTACGAGCAGTACTTC	CASSFHSKNYEQYF	TRBV28	TRBJ2-7	-	-
TGTGCCTGGATACGGGGGGCAAACACTGAAGCTTTCTTT	CAWIRGANTEAFF	TRBV30	TRBJ1-1	-	-
TGTGCCAGCAGCGTAGCAGTTGAGGAAACCGGGGAGCTGTTTTTT	CASSVAVEETGELFF	TRBV9	TRBJ2-2	-	-
TGTGCCAGCAGCTTACGACAGGGAACCCAAACCCATACCGGGGAGCTGTTTTTT	CASSLRQGTQTHTGELFF	TRBV11-2	TRBJ2-2	-	TRBD1
TGTGCCAGCAGACAGTCGGTCGGCAATCAGCCCCAGCATTTT	CASRQSVGNQPQHF	TRBV6-5	TRBJ1-5	few	-
TGTGCCACCCGAGCGGGAGGGACAGATACGCAGTATTTT	CATRAGGTDTQYF	TRBV27	TRBJ2-3	once	TRBD2
TGTGCCAGCAGTTTAGGGACAGGGTTAACCTACGAGCAGTACTTC	CASSLGTGLTYEQYF	TRBV27	TRBJ2-7	few	TRBD1
TGTGCCAGCAGCTTTGGGTCAAGGGCGTGGAATGAGCAGTTCTTC	CASSFGSRAWNEQFF	TRBV5-4	TRBJ2-1	-	-
TGCGCCAGCAGGACAACCAACTATGGCTACACCTTC	CASRTTNYGYTF	TRBV5-1	TRBJ1-2	-	-
TGTGCCAGCAGTTTACGGCCAACAGGTATAGTCTCCTACGAGCAGTACTTC	CASSLRPTGIVSYEQYF	TRBV27	TRBJ2-7	-	-
TGTGCCAGCAGCGTAGGTCCGGGAGGGAACTACGAGCAGTACTTC	CASSVGPGGNYEQYF	TRBV9	TRBJ2-7	-	TRBD2
TGTGCCTGGAGTGTTGACAGGGGGAACACTGAAGCTTTCTTT	CAWSVDRGNTEAFF	TRBV30	TRBJ1-1	few	TRBD1
TGTGCCAGCAGCTTAGGGACAGGGTACTCCTACGAGCAGTACTTC	CASSLGTGYSYEQYF	TRBV11-2	TRBJ2-7	few	TRBD1
TGTGCCAGCAGCTCGCCCGCGGCAGTGTGGGGCTACACCTTC	CASSSPAAVWGYTF	TRBV5-4	TRBJ1-2	-	-
TGTGCCAGTAAACTAGCGGGAGCGAGGTCCTACAATGAGCAGTTCTTC	CASKLAGARSYNEQFF	TRBV19	TRBJ2-1	-	TRBD2
TGTGCCAGTAGTATAGCGGAAGCGGGAAGAAACACCATATATTTT	CASSIAEAGRNTIYF	TRBV19	TRBJ1-3	-	-
TGTGCCAGCAGGGGTGTCAGCGGGAGGGCCTTCCTAGATACGCAGTATTTT	CASRGVSGRAFLDTQYF	TRBV27	TRBJ2-3	-	TRBD2
TGTGCCAGCAGTTACTCGAGACAGGGAGTATCTGGCTACACCTTC	CASSYSRQGVSGYTF	TRBV6-5	TRBJ1-2	-	TRBD1